This TCR beta chain was found in a study of technical replicates of blood from a few donors. Generated by immunoSEQ multiplex PCR, the TCRdb table keeps only in-frame clones and is missing some. The data show 85,000 to 100,000 clones, around 92% seen once. This TCR was sampled from a human donor in good health. The sequencing sample was made of T cells isolated from PBMCs.

The CDR3 sequence is CASSLEVAGGQFF. CDR3 bases: TGTGCCAGCAGTTTAGAGGTAGCGGGAGGGCAGTTCTTC. The rearrangement links TRBV28 to TRBJ2-1; 10 bases align to TRBD2. The germline V gene has CDR1 MDHEN and CDR2 SYDVKM. V shed 2 bases and J 12 bases; nucleotides not matched to a gene: 4. The CDR3 loop spans 13 amino acids.